The TCR beta chain under discussion was sequenced for a study of shared clonotypes between healthy human individuals. Findings and caveats of the study: Genetic and exposure-history diversity was limited by the small donor number. Generally, naive subsets (rather than memory subsets) showed larger estimated richness. In contrast to clonotypes shared by all four donors, non-shared clonotypes had lower generation probabilities.

Germline CDR1 reads SGHTS; CDR2 reads YDEGEE. CDR3 length: 13 residues. The ends were cut back, 4 bases at V and 3 bases at J, with 8 bases in the middle. Some clones are missing from TCRdb's copy, which holds only in-frame ones; the method was immunoSEQ multiplex PCR. The sample has roughly 650,000 clones; 90% to 97% are singletons. With regard to this clone: Its antigen is currently unknown.

Naive CD8 cells were CD45RO-negative, positively selected for CCR7, excluding terminally differentiated effector memory CD45RA+ cells. Sequencing was done on a sample of naive CD8+ T cells sorted from blood. This receptor was identified in a woman aged 25-40 years in good health. V usage is TRBV5-8 and J usage is TRBJ2-4; D is unclear. As DNA, the CDR3 is TGTGCCAGCAGCACGCGACTCAAAAACATTCAGTACTTC. It specifies CASSTRLKNIQYF.